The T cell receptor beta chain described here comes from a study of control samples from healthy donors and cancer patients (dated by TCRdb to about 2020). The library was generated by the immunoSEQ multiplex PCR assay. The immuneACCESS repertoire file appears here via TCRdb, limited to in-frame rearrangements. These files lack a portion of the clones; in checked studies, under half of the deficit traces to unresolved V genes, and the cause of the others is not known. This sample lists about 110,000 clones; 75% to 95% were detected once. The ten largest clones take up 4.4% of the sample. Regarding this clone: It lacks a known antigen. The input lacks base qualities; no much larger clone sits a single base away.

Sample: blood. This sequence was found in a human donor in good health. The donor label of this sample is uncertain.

For the CDR3, the sequence is CASSPSGSMDTQYF. Here is the DNA: TGTGCCAGCAGCCCCTCTGGTTCTATGGATACGCAGTATTTT. The sequence joins TRBV9 to TRBJ2-3, with the D gene uncertain. V is clipped by 4 bases and J by 6 bases, and the sequence between their germline boundaries is 15 bases long. CDR1 and CDR2 are drawn from the germline V gene: SGDLS, YYNGEE. The CDR3 sequence holds 14 residues, the cysteine and phenylalanine included. Only CDR3 DNA remains: 42 bases, in frame from the first base.